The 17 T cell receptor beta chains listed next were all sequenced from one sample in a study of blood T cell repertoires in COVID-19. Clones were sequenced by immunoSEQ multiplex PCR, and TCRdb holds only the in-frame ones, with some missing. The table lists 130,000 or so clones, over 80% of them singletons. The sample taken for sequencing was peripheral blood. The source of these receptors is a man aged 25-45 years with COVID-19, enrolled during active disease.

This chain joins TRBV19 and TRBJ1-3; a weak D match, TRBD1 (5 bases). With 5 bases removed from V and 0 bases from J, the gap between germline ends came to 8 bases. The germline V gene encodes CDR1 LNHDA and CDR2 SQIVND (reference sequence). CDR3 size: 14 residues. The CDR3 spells CASSPTGSGNTIYF. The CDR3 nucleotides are TGTGCCAGTAGTCCAACAGGCTCTGGAAACACCATATATTTT.

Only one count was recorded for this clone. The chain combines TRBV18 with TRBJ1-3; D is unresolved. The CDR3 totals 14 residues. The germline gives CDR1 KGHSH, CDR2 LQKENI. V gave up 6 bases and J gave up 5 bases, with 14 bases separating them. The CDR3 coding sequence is TGTGCCAGCTCTAGCGACGGGTTTAGAAACACCATATATTTT. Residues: CASSSDGFRNTIYF.

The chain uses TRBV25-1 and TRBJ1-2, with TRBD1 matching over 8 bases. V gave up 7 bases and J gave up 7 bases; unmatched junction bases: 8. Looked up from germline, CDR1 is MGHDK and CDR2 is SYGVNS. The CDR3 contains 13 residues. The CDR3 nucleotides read TGTGCCAGCACCTCGACAGGGGAAATTGGCTACACCTTC. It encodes CASTSTGEIGYTF.

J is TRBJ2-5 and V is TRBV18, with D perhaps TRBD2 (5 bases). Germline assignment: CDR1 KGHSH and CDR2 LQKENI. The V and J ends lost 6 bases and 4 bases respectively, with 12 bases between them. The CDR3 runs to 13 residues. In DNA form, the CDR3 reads TGTGCCAGCTCGGTCGTCGAGGGAGAGACCCAGTACTTC. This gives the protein CASSVVEGETQYF.

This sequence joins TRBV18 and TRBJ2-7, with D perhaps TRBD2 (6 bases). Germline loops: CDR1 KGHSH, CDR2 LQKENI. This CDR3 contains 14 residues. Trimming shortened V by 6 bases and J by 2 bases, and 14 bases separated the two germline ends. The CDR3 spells CASSPGTLTYEQYF. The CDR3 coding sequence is TGTGCCAGCTCCCCCGGGACTTTGACCTACGAGCAGTACTTC. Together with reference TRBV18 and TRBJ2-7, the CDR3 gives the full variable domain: NAGVMQNPRHLVRRRGQEARLRCSPMKGHSHVYWYRQLPEEGLKFMVYLQKENIIDESGMPKERFSAEFPKEGPSILRIQQVVRGDSAAYFCASSPGTLTYEQYFGPGTRLTVT.

The CDR3 here is CASSRYRYSNYGYTF. The CDR3 coding sequence is TGTGCCAGCAGTCGCTACAGATATTCTAACTATGGCTACACCTTC. The chain links TRBV6-5 to TRBJ1-2, with unresolved D. The CDR3 is 15 residues long. The V and J ends lost 5 bases and 0 bases respectively, with 13 bases between them. Per germline, CDR1 MNHEY and CDR2 SVGAGI.

The CDR3 loop reads CASSSGETQYF. The CDR3 DNA sequence: TGTGCCAGCAGTTCAGGGGAGACCCAGTACTTC. The V and J genes are TRBV12-3 or TRBV12-4 and TRBJ2-5, with D perhaps matching TRBD1 (5 bases). This CDR3 has 11 residues. With 4 bases removed from V and 5 bases from J, the gap between germline ends came to 5 bases.

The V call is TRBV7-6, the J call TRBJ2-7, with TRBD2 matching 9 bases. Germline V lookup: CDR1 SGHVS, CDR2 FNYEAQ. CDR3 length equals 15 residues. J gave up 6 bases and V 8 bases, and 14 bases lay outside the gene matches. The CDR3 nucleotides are TGTGCCAGCGGATTTGGGGTAGCGGGAGACCGCGAGCAGTACTTC. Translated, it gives CASGFGVAGDREQYF.

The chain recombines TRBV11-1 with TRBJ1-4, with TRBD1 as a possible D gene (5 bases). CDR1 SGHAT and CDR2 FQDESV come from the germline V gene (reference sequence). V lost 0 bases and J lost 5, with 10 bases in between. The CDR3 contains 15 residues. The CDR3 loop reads CASSLAGTKNEKLFF. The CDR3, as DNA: TGTGCCAGCAGCTTAGCAGGGACTAAGAATGAAAAACTGTTTTTT.

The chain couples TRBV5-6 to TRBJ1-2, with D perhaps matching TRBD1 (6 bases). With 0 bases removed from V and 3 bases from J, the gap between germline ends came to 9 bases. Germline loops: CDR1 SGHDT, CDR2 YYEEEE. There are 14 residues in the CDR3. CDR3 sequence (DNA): TGTGCCAGCAGCTTGGGAGCAGGGGACTATGGCTACACCTTC. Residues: CASSLGAGDYGYTF.

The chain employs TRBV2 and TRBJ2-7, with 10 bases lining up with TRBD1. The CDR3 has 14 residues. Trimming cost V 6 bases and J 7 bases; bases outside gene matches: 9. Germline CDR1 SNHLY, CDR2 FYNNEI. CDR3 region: CASREGQGFVEQYF. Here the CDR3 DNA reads TGTGCCAGCAGGGAGGGACAGGGGTTCGTAGAGCAGTACTTC.

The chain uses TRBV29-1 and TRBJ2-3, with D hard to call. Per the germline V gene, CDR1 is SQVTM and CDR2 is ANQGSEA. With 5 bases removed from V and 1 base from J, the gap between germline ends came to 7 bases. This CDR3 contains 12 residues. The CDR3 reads CSVSVGTDTQYF. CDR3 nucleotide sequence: TGCAGCGTTAGCGTGGGCACAGATACGCAGTATTTT.

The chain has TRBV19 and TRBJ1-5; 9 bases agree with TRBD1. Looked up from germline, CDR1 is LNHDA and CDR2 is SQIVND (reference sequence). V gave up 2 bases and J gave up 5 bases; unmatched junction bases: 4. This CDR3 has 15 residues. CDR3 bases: TGTGCCAGTAGTATATGGGGACAGGGTCATCAGCCCCAGCATTTT. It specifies CASSIWGQGHQPQHF.

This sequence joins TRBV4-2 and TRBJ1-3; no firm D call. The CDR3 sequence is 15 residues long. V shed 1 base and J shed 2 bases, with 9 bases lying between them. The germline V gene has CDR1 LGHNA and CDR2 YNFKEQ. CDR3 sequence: CASSQVAGTGNTIYF. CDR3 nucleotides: TGTGCCAGCAGCCAAGTAGCTGGTACTGGAAACACCATATATTTT.

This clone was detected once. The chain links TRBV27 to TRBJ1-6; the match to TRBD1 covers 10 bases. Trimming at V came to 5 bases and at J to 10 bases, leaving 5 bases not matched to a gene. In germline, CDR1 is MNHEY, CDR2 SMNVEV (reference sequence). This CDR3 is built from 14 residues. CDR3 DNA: TGTGCCAGCAGTACGGACAGGGGGGCCTCACCCCTCCACTTT. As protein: CASSTDRGASPLHF.

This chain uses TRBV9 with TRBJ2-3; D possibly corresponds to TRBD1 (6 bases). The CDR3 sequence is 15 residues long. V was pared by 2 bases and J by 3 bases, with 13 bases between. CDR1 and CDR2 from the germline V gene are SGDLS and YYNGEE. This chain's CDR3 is CASSVLKQGTDTQYF. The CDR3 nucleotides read TGTGCCAGCAGCGTCCTGAAACAGGGAACAGATACGCAGTATTTT. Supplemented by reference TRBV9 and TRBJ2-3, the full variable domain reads DSGVTQTPKHLITATGQRVTLRCSPRSGDLSVYWYQQSLDQGLQFLIQYYNGEERAKGNILERFSAQQFPDLHSELNLSSLELGDSALYFCASSVLKQGTDTQYFGPGTRLTVL.

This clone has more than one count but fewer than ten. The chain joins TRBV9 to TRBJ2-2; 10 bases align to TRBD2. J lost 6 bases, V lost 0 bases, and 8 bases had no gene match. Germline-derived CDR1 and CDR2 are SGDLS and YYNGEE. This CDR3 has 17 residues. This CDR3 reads CASSVDTSGNWAGELFF. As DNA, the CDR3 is TGTGCCAGCAGCGTAGACACTAGCGGGAATTGGGCCGGGGAGCTGTTTTTT.